This T cell receptor beta chain came from a study of technical replicates of blood from several donors. Here immunoSEQ multiplex PCR was the method, and the copy in TCRdb shows in-frame clones only, minus some. This table has 60,000 to 95,000 clones, roughly 89% appearing once. The germline V gene has CDR1 MNHEY and CDR2 SMNVEV (reference sequence). After removal of 6 bases from V and 0 bases from J, the junction contained 10 bases not matched to a gene. The CDR3 has 17 amino acids. V and J are TRBV27 and TRBJ2-4; the match to TRBD2 covers 8 bases. Sample: T cells isolated from PBMCs. This receptor was taken from a human donor in good health. Some clones in this sample may be carry-over from other donors' samples. This CDR3 is CASSPLGAGVAKNIQYF. CDR3 nucleotides: TGTGCCAGCAGCCCATTAGGAGCGGGGGTAGCCAAAAACATTCAGTACTTC.